The present entry profiles one T cell receptor (beta chain) with its context. Its antigen is not known. These data come from a study of vaccination effects on CD4 cells after COVID-19. About the research overall: Samples from a couple of convalescent patients were given 16 days and one week before vaccination.

Method: immunoSEQ multiplex PCR; TCRdb's copy keeps in-frame clones and lacks some. This sample has approximately 38,000 clones; about two thirds occur once, and the top ten carry about a third. The trim removed 1 base at V and 1 base at J, leaving 1 base unmatched. The germline gives CDR1 MNHNY, CDR2 SVGAGI (reference sequence). The CDR3 covers 14 residues. Before sequencing, viral peptide pools were used by the ViraFEST assay to expand antigen-specific CD4+ T cells. It was after approximately 11 days of culture that CD4+ T cells were isolated. Confirmation by PCR established that the person had SARS-CoV-2 infection between March and December 2020.

This clonotype was obtained from a human donor who had a prior SARS-CoV-2 infection. The material was CD4+ T cells from PBMCs cultured with a peptide pool, obtained before COVID-19 vaccination. The chain employs TRBV6-6 and TRBJ2-7, with TRBD1 matching 7 bases. The DNA for the CDR3 is TGTGCCAGCAGTTACTTACAGGGGTCCTACGAGCAGTACTTC. As protein: CASSYLQGSYEQYF.